Sequencing of this T cell receptor beta chain was carried out in a study of shared clonotypes between healthy human individuals. Produced via immunoSEQ multiplex PCR; TCRdb's table is partial and in-frame only. The data contain some 490,000 clones, over 75% of them seen just once; the ten biggest clones take up about an eighth. CDR1 is SGHDN and CDR2 is FVKESK in the germline V gene. This CDR3 has 15 residues. V dropped 3 bases and J dropped 7 bases, with 16 bases sitting between them. The TCR originated in a woman aged 40 to 49 in good health. Some clones in this sample may be carry-over from other donors' samples. Input material: PBMCs. This chain links TRBV14 with TRBJ2-1; D is possibly TRBD2 (6 bases). The CDR3 protein is CASSQASAGWNEQFF. In DNA form, the CDR3 reads TGTGCCAGCAGCCAGGCTAGCGCGGGTTGGAATGAGCAGTTCTTC.